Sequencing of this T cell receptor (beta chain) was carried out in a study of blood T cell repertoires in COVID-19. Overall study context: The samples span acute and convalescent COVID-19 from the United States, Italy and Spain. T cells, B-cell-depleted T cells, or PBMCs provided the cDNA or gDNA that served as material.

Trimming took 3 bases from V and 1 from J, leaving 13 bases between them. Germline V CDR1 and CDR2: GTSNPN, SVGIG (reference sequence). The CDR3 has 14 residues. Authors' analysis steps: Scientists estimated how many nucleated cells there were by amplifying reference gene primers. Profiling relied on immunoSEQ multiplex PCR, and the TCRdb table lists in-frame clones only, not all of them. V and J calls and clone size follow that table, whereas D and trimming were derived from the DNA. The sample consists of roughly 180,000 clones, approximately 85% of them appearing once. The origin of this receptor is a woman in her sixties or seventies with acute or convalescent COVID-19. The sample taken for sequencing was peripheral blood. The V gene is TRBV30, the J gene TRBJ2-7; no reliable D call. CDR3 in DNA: TGTGCCTGGAGACCCCCCCAGAAGTCCTACGAGCAGTACTTC. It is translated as CAWRPPQKSYEQYF.